The rows below give T cell receptor beta chains drawn from one sample of a study of blood T cells in healthy people across ages. Via MiXCR, TCRdb re-called the 5' RACE reads, giving one row per CDR3 protein. This table has under 2 million distinct CDR3 sequences, roughly 32% appearing once. Specimen: blood. The receptor source for this set is a woman aged 25 to 45 in good health. CDR3s include the opening cysteine and the closing phenylalanine or tryptophan. Each record gives: clone size, V gene, J gene, D gene, CDR3 DNA, CDR3 protein. A D gene is named only where the DNA matches it firmly. Not every row has a clone size; where given, it reads once, few, many or a size class.

>-|TRBV10-3|TRBJ2-7|-
TGTGCCATCAGTGAGTCGGCCTCGGACAGTCCAACCCAGTACTTC
CAISESASDSPTQYF
>few|TRBV27|TRBJ2-6|-
TGTGCCAGCAGCAATCACAACGTCCTGACTTTC
CASSNHNVLTF
>many|TRBV28|TRBJ2-7|-
TGTGCCAGCAGCTCCTCTAACCTCTACGAGCAGTACTTC
CASSSSNLYEQYF
>-|TRBV20-1|TRBJ2-1|TRBD2
TGCAGCTACGGACTAGCCTCTAAAGGGAATGAGCAGTTCTTC
CSYGLASKGNEQFF
>-|TRBV18|TRBJ1-1|-
TGTGCCAGCGCACCAGAGAAGAACACTGAAGCTTTCTTT
CASAPEKNTEAFF
>-|TRBV24-1|TRBJ2-7|-
TGTGCCACCAGTGTGAAATCGTTAGGGGTCTCCTACGAGCAGTACTTC
CATSVKSLGVSYEQYF
>-|TRBV20-1|TRBJ1-1|-
TGCAGTGCTAGAGATGGCGGAACAGGTGACACTGAAGCTTTCTTT
CSARDGGTGDTEAFF
>-|TRBV28|TRBJ2-1|-
TGTGCCAGCAGGAGACATCCGGGACTGCTAAACAATGAGCAGTTCTTC
CASRRHPGLLNNEQFF
>few|TRBV10-3|TRBJ1-6|-
TGTGCCAGCAACAGGGATAATAATTCACCCCTCCACTTT
CASNRDNNSPLHF
>-|TRBV6-1|TRBJ2-7|-
TGTGCCAGCAGTGCTCCGGACATCTCAGTGACCTACGAGCAGTACTTC
CASSAPDISVTYEQYF
>few|TRBV7-8|TRBJ1-6|-
TGTGCCAGCAGACGGGACTCGGGCAATTCACCCCTCCACTTT
CASRRDSGNSPLHF
>few|TRBV20-1|TRBJ2-5|-
TGCAGTGCTAGTAGAGCCCAAACAAGGGAGACCCAGTACTTC
CSASRAQTRETQYF